This TCR beta chain is from a study of Graves' ophthalmopathy and Graves' hyperthyroidism. This clonotype came up once. Between the trimmed V and J ends, which lost 1 base and 4 bases, there was a span of 13 bases. Germline V gene data show CDR1 as SEHNR and CDR2 as FQNEAQ (reference sequence). The CDR3 runs to 15 residues. The authors amplified TCR beta CDR3 regions from RNA transcripts. Second-round multiplex PCR came after first-round RT-PCR with HTBI primers. TCRdb reprocessed the multiplex PCR reads with MiXCR, giving one entry per CDR3 protein. The sample lists roughly 1.1 million distinct CDR3 sequences, around a third occurring once.

This clonotype originated in an adult man with Graves' hyperthyroidism. The chain uses TRBV7-9 and TRBJ1-2; D gene ambiguous. The sample consisted of peripheral blood or thyroid tissue (not recorded which). The DNA for the CDR3 is TGTGCCAGCAGCTTAGATGGAAGGTCCACCTATGGCTACACCTTC. The encoded protein is CASSLDGRSTYGYTF.